These T cell receptor beta chains were read from a single sample in a study of CD8 T cells in Susac syndrome. Each CDR3 protein gets one entry after TCRdb re-called the immunoSEQ multiplex PCR reads with MiXCR. The sample comprises over 350,000 distinct CDR3 sequences, approximately 89% of which are singletons, and roughly 0.1% rests with the top ten. The sequenced sample consisted of CD8+ T cells from PBMCs. The receptor source for this set is a human donor with multiple sclerosis. The CDR3 runs from the conserved cysteine through the conserved F or W. D genes are given only for firm matches. Expanded clones are given a class, and other clones once, few, many or no size at all.

d_call	clone_size	j_call	v_call	cdr3_nt	cdr3_aa
TRBD1	.	TRBJ2-4	TRBV29-1	TGCAGCGTTGAAGGGGGGACAGGGGGTATTATGAACATTCAGTACTTC	CSVEGGTGGIMNIQYF
TRBD1	once	TRBJ1-1	TRBV12-3/TRBV12-4	TGTGCCAGCAGTTCCCCATTACAGGGGTGGCCGAACACTGAAGCTTTCTTT	CASSSPLQGWPNTEAFF
TRBD1	.	TRBJ1-1	TRBV19	TGTGCCAGTAGTCCAGACGAAGGACAGGGCACTGAAGCTTTCTTT	CASSPDEGQGTEAFF
TRBD1	few	TRBJ2-7	TRBV6-5	TGTGCCAGCAGTTACGCCGGGACAGACTACGAGCAGTACTTC	CASSYAGTDYEQYF
TRBD1	.	TRBJ1-5	TRBV27	TGTGCCAGCAGCCTACAGGGGCATCAGCCCCAGCATTTT	CASSLQGHQPQHF
TRBD2	.	TRBJ2-7	TRBV15	TGTGCCACCAGCAGAGCCCCCCTAGCGGGAGGCGAGCAGTACTTC	CATSRAPLAGGEQYF
TRBD2	.	TRBJ2-7	TRBV4-1	TGCGCCAGCAGCCACCTTGCGGGGGGCTCCTACGAGCAGTACTTC	CASSHLAGGSYEQYF
.	few	TRBJ2-1	TRBV28	TGTGCCAGCAGTTTTTATTACAATGAGCAGTTCTTC	CASSFYYNEQFF
.	.	TRBJ1-1	TRBV6-5	TGTGCCAGCAGTTACTCGGCAGGGGAGTTCACTGAAGCTTTCTTT	CASSYSAGEFTEAFF
TRBD2	few	TRBJ2-3	TRBV29-1	TGCAGCGTTGGATTAGCGGGAGGCACAGATACGCAGTATTTT	CSVGLAGGTDTQYF
.	.	TRBJ2-1	TRBV14	TGTGCCAGCAGCCAAGGGGTTATGCGCCCCTACAATGAGCAGTTCTTC	CASSQGVMRPYNEQFF
TRBD1	.	TRBJ2-1	TRBV6-5	TGTGCCAGCAGTTTGGGGGACAGGGGGCAGTTCTTC	CASSLGDRGQFF
.	once	TRBJ2-7	TRBV4-1	TGCGCCAGCAGCCAAGTCCCCATCTACGAGCAGTACTTC	CASSQVPIYEQYF
.	.	TRBJ2-6	TRBV5-1	TGCGCCAGCAGCGGAGATGGGGGGCACCCCTCTGGGGCCAACGTCCTGACTTTC	CASSGDGGHPSGANVLTF
TRBD2	.	TRBJ2-7	TRBV30	TGTGCCTGGAGTGTTGAGGCGGGACTAGCGGGATTTGTCACCTACGAGCAGTACTTC	CAWSVEAGLAGFVTYEQYF
TRBD2	.	TRBJ2-5	TRBV28	TGTGCCAGCAGTTCTAAGCGGGAGGGATTAGAGACCCAGTACTTC	CASSSKREGLETQYF
.	.	TRBJ2-3	TRBV20-1	TGCAGTGCTAAGTGGGGGCTAAGCACAGATACGCAGTATTTT	CSAKWGLSTDTQYF
.	.	TRBJ2-1	TRBV12-3/TRBV12-4	TGTGCCAGCAGTTTACCCATTGTCAATGAGCAGTTCTTC	CASSLPIVNEQFF
.	.	TRBJ1-2	TRBV11-2	TGTGCCAGCAGCCGCTGGTCCGAAGGACGAGGATATTATGGCTACACCTTC	CASSRWSEGRGYYGYTF
TRBD1	.	TRBJ1-1	TRBV5-1	TGCGCCAGCCGGACGACAGGGGTGGTCACTGAAGCTTTCTTT	CASRTTGVVTEAFF
TRBD2	.	TRBJ2-7	TRBV10-3	TGTGCCACCCAGGGACTAGCGGGGCCCGACTACGAGCAGTACTTC	CATQGLAGPDYEQYF
.	.	TRBJ2-6	TRBV3-1	TGTGCCAGCAGCCAAGTTTCCAGGGTTGGGGCCAACGTCCTGACTTTC	CASSQVSRVGANVLTF
.	.	TRBJ1-1	TRBV7-6	TGTGCCAGCAGCCTTCTGGGCGCCGTCGCTGAAGCTTTCTTT	CASSLLGAVAEAFF
.	.	TRBJ2-1	TRBV28	TGTGCCAGCAGCCTCCCGGTGGGAGCGGAAGACTACAATGAGCAGTTCTTC	CASSLPVGAEDYNEQFF
.	.	TRBJ2-1	TRBV14	TGTGCCAGCAGCCGGCAGGGGAGGGGCTCCTACAATGAGCAGTTCTTC	CASSRQGRGSYNEQFF
TRBD2	.	TRBJ2-1	TRBV4-1	TGCGCCAGCAGCCAAGGGGGGGAGGGTCCTGAGCAGTTCTTC	CASSQGGEGPEQFF
.	few	TRBJ2-7	TRBV29-1	TGCAGCGTTGGAGGCCAGGACGAGCAGTACTTC	CSVGGQDEQYF
.	.	TRBJ1-1	TRBV11-1	TGTGCCGTACATCCCGCAGGGAGTGGGACCACTGAAGCTTTCTTT	CAVHPAGSGTTEAFF
.	.	TRBJ2-7	TRBV10-2	TGCGCCAGCAGAAGGGAATCCTCCTACGAGCAGTACTTC	CASRRESSYEQYF
TRBD1	.	TRBJ1-1	TRBV27	TGTGCCAGCAGTTACTTGACAGGGAGTACTGAAGCTTTCTTT	CASSYLTGSTEAFF
.	.	TRBJ1-1	TRBV6-5	TGTGCCAGCACGGGGGCCACTGAAGCTTTCTTT	CASTGATEAFF
.	.	TRBJ2-7	TRBV4-1	TGCGCCAGCAGCCAAGTATTGGGGATTACCTACGAGCAGTACTTC	CASSQVLGITYEQYF
TRBD1	few	TRBJ2-5	TRBV6-1	TGTGCCAGCAGTAATAAGGGGGGACAGGGGGCAGAGACCCAGTACTTC	CASSNKGGQGAETQYF
TRBD2	.	TRBJ2-7	TRBV7-9	TGTGCCAGCAGCTCCTTAGCGGGAGTTGCTAGCGAGCAGTACTTC	CASSSLAGVASEQYF